The clone carrying this TCR beta chain was observed a single time. The data belong to a study of sequential checkpoint blockade in melanoma. Treatment defined: randomized to nivolumab then ipilimumab (arm A) or the reverse (arm B). Clones were read by immunoSEQ multiplex PCR, and TCRdb kept only the in-frame ones, dropping some. Here the sample spans about 29,000 clones, more than 60% being singletons. The source is a human donor with melanoma. The sequenced sample was CD8+ T cells sorted from blood (inferred from file names), obtained from a patient given nivolumab and ipilimumab in sequence.

The CDR3 is CASSLGTVYGYTF. CDR3 DNA: TGTGCCAGCAGCTTAGGGACAGTCTATGGCTACACCTTC. The chain carries TRBV11-2 and TRBJ1-2, with a weak D call TRBD1 (6 bases). The germline V gene has CDR1 SGHAT and CDR2 FQNNGV. The CDR3 totals 13 residues. V lost 1 base and J lost 4, with 7 bases in between.